These 32 T cell receptor beta chains were all obtained from the same sample, sequenced in a study of PD-1 blockade in mismatch repair-deficient tumors. The table came from immunoSEQ multiplex PCR; TCRdb's copy has only in-frame clones and leaves some out. This table holds some 110,000 clones, more than 60% found once. The specimen comprised peripheral blood, sampled about 60 weeks after starting pembrolizumab. The receptors were sampled from an adult with mismatch repair-deficient cancer.

The gene calls are TRBV10-2 and TRBJ2-7, with unresolved D. The germline V and J ends were trimmed by 5 bases and 4 bases, with 9 bases remaining between them. The CDR3 runs 12 residues. Per germline, CDR1 WSHSY and CDR2 SAAADI. The CDR3 here is CASSPLRYEQYF. For the CDR3, the DNA is TGCGCCAGCAGTCCCCTCAGATACGAGCAGTACTTC.

This chain uses TRBV11-2 with TRBJ1-4, with 8 bases matching TRBD1. The CDR3 has 16 residues. CDR1 is SGHAT and CDR2 is FQNNGV in the germline V gene. V was clipped by 0 bases and J by 10 bases; unmatched bases: 10. The CDR3 here is CASSLEQGELGGKLFF. Written as DNA, the CDR3 is TGTGCCAGCAGCTTAGAACAGGGGGAGCTCGGGGGAAAACTGTTTTTT. The full variable domain, with the rest looked up from reference TRBV11-2 and TRBJ1-4, is EAGVAQSPRYKIIEKRQSVAFWCNPISGHATLYWYQQILGQGPKLLIQFQNNGVVDDSQLPKDRFSAERLKGVDSTLKIQPAKLEDSAVYLCASSLEQGELGGKLFFGSGTQLSVL.

The CDR3 nucleotides read TGCGCCAGCAGCCTACCTAGCGACAGCTACCTAAGCTCCTACGAGCAGTACTTC. Translation: CASSLPSDSYLSSYEQYF. This sequence joins TRBV5-1 and TRBJ2-7, with a possible D match to TRBD2 (6 bases). The CDR3 totals 18 residues. The V end was cut by 4 bases, the J end by 0 bases, with 23 bases between. Germline V gene lookup returns CDR1 SGHRS and CDR2 YFSETQ.

The chain links TRBV27 to TRBJ2-1; 10 bases are a match to TRBD2. The V segment lost 7 bases and the J segment 6 bases; nucleotides outside the gene matches: 9. The germline CDR1 and CDR2 sequences are MNHEY and SMNVEV (reference sequence). The CDR3 is 15 residues long. DNA for the CDR3: TGTGCCAGCAAGGGAAGCGGGAGGGCCTCCAATGAGCAGTTCTTC. Protein product: CASKGSGRASNEQFF.

This rearrangement joins TRBV7-6 to TRBJ1-5; tentative D call: TRBD1 (6 bases). Germline V gives CDR1 SGHVS, CDR2 FNYEAQ. The CDR3 is made up of 14 amino acids. The V end lost 5 bases, the J end lost 5 bases, and 13 bases lay between the germline ends. CDR3 sequence (DNA): TGTGCCAGCAGCCCTCAGGGGTTTGATCAGCCCCAGCATTTT. Its translation is CASSPQGFDQPQHF.

This rearrangement joins TRBV28 to TRBJ2-1; D possibly corresponds to TRBD2 (5 bases). V was cut by 8 bases and J by 2 bases, with 16 bases left in between. CDR3 length equals 15 residues. Germline V lookup: CDR1 MDHEN, CDR2 SYDVKM. CDR3 nucleotides: TGTGCCAGCCAGTCCTTCAGGAGGCCCTACAATGAGCAGTTCTTC. Amino acid sequence: CASQSFRRPYNEQFF.

This chain joins TRBV4-1 and TRBJ2-5; TRBD2 aligns across 9 bases. The CDR3 extends over 18 amino acids. From germline, CDR1 is MGHRA and CDR2 YSYEKL. Germline trimming cut 1 base from V and 5 bases from J; bases unmatched to any gene: 14. CDR3 nucleotide sequence: TGCGCCAGCAGCCAAGGACTAGCGGTCTCACACCGAGGGGAGACCCAGTACTTC. It codes for CASSQGLAVSHRGETQYF.

V and J are TRBV7-3 and TRBJ2-1, with unresolved D. Germline loops: CDR1 SGHTA, CDR2 FQGTGA. Trimming shortened V by 4 bases and J by 2 bases, and 15 bases separated the two germline ends. CDR3 length: 16 amino acids. This CDR3 reads CASSSTAKITYNEQFF. Written as DNA, the CDR3 is TGTGCCAGCAGCTCAACAGCTAAGATTACCTACAATGAGCAGTTCTTC.

This chain uses TRBV9 with TRBJ2-7; TRBD1 matches at 12 bases. The CDR3 sequence is 15 residues long. The V gene's germline CDR1 is SGDLS and CDR2 YYNGEE. The V segment lost 4 bases and the J segment 6 bases; nucleotides outside the gene matches: 8. The CDR3 region is CASSIRGTGGSEQYF. The CDR3 coding sequence is TGTGCCAGCAGCATTAGAGGGACAGGGGGCTCCGAGCAGTACTTC.

This chain joins TRBV14 and TRBJ2-5, with D unclear. V lost 1 base and J lost 7, with 7 bases in between. Germline CDR1 and CDR2: SGHDN and FVKESK. There are 12 residues in the CDR3. CDR3 residues: CASSQGFATQYF. DNA of the CDR3: TGTGCCAGCAGCCAAGGTTTTGCGACCCAGTACTTC.

This clone was picked up a small number of times. The rearrangement joins TRBV2 to TRBJ2-3, with TRBD1 identical over 7 bases. The CDR3 runs to 18 residues. V trimming: 6 bases; J trimming: 0 bases; junction bases outside the gene matches: 15. The germline V gene encodes CDR1 SNHLY and CDR2 FYNNEI. This chain's CDR3 is CASSLRGRQLSSTDTQYF. Here the CDR3 DNA reads TGTGCCAGCAGCCTGAGGGGGCGCCAACTCTCTAGCACAGATACGCAGTATTTT.

CDR3 in DNA: TGTGCCAGCAGTCCACAGGGTGGCAATCAGCCCCAGCATTTT. It encodes CASSPQGGNQPQHF. The chain uses TRBV6-5 and TRBJ1-5; D is perhaps TRBD1 (6 bases). Germline CDR1 reads MNHEY; CDR2 reads SVGAGI. This CDR3 is built from 14 residues. Trimming cost V 5 bases and J 2 bases, with 10 bases left between them.

This chain links TRBV27 with TRBJ1-2; 8 bases map to TRBD1. Germline V gene sequence: CDR1 MNHEY, CDR2 SMNVEV (reference sequence). CDR3 length: 15 amino acids. V shed 4 bases, J shed 2 bases, and the junction held 6 bases outside the gene matches. This chain's CDR3 is CASSSHGQGNYGYTF. CDR3 bases: TGTGCCAGCAGTTCGCACGGACAGGGCAACTATGGCTACACCTTC.

The CDR3 coding sequence is TGTGCCAGCAGTTTGACAGCCCCCTTAGTAGATTCTGCAGATACGCAGTATTTT. It specifies CASSLTAPLVDSADTQYF. The gene calls are TRBV28 and TRBJ2-3, with D maybe TRBD1 (5 bases). The CDR3 totals 18 residues. V shed 3 bases and J shed 4 bases, with 23 bases lying between them. CDR1 is MDHEN, CDR2 SYDVKM, per germline.

The chain uses TRBV27 and TRBJ1-5; D gene uncertain. Germline V gene lookup returns CDR1 MNHEY and CDR2 SMNVEV (reference sequence). CDR3 length: 18 amino acids. Trimming shortened V by 1 base and J by 1 base, and 17 bases separated the two germline ends. The CDR3 loop is CASSLYGQWGGSNQPQHF. In nucleotides, the CDR3 is TGTGCCAGCAGTTTATACGGCCAATGGGGAGGCAGCAATCAGCCCCAGCATTTT.

V gene TRBV6-5 combines with J gene TRBJ2-1; D is perhaps TRBD2 (6 bases). CDR1 MNHEY and CDR2 SVGAGI come from the germline V gene. The CDR3 extends over 16 amino acids. V was cut by 1 base and J by 0 bases, with 10 bases left in between. The chain's CDR3 is CASSYWGEYSYNEQFF. DNA for the CDR3: TGTGCCAGCAGTTACTGGGGGGAGTACTCCTACAATGAGCAGTTCTTC.

This chain joins TRBV27 and TRBJ1-1; D is unresolved. V was pared by 2 bases and J by 0 bases, with 7 bases between. Germline CDR1 reads MNHEY; CDR2 reads SMNVEV (reference sequence). The CDR3 is 14 amino acids. Here the CDR3 reads CASSLGTLNTEAFF. DNA for the CDR3: TGTGCCAGCAGTTTAGGCACCTTGAACACTGAAGCTTTCTTT.

The V call is TRBV6-6, the J call TRBJ1-3; tentatively, D is TRBD1 (5 bases). Germline V CDR1 and CDR2: MNHNY, SVGAGI (reference sequence). V lost 6 bases and J 4 bases, leaving 7 bases between the germline ends. The CDR3 consists of 12 residues. CDR3: CASSPGGNTIYF. The CDR3 region has the DNA TGTGCCAGCAGCCCAGGGGGAAACACCATATATTTT.

This clone was seen just once. The J gene is TRBJ2-2, the V gene TRBV5-1, with D uncertain. From germline, CDR1 is SGHRS and CDR2 YFSETQ. The CDR3 has 15 residues. Trimming removed 0 bases from V and 0 bases from J, with 6 bases in between. CDR3 region: CASSLEGANTGELFF. The CDR3 coding sequence is TGCGCCAGCAGCTTGGAAGGTGCGAACACCGGGGAGCTGTTTTTT.

This rearrangement joins TRBV13 to TRBJ2-1, with 10 positions matching TRBD2. With 5 bases clipped from V and 5 bases from J, the junction kept 3 bases outside the gene matches. The CDR3 is made up of 14 amino acids. Germline loops: CDR1 PRHDT, CDR2 FYEKMQ (reference sequence). Here the CDR3 DNA reads TGTGCCAGCAGCCCCGGACTAGCGGACAATGAGCAGTTCTTC. Its protein is CASSPGLADNEQFF.

The rearrangement links TRBV5-1 to TRBJ1-1; a possible D gene is TRBD1 (5 bases). The ends were cut back, 4 bases at V and 0 bases at J, with 7 bases in the middle. The CDR3 runs to 13 residues. The germline gives CDR1 SGHRS, CDR2 YFSETQ. The CDR3 sequence is CASSTTVNTEAFF. In nucleotides, the CDR3 is TGCGCCAGCAGCACGACAGTGAACACTGAAGCTTTCTTT.

The rearrangement links TRBV11-2 to TRBJ2-2; maybe TRBD1 (5 bases). The germline gives CDR1 SGHAT, CDR2 FQNNGV. The CDR3 runs 15 residues. Trimming took 2 bases from V and 4 from J, leaving 11 bases between them. The CDR3 region has the DNA TGTGCCAGCAGCTTAACCGGGCAGGGCACCGGGGAGCTGTTTTTT. This sequence encodes CASSLTGQGTGELFF. The whole variable domain, filled in from reference TRBV11-2 and TRBJ2-2, reads EAGVAQSPRYKIIEKRQSVAFWCNPISGHATLYWYQQILGQGPKLLIQFQNNGVVDDSQLPKDRFSAERLKGVDSTLKIQPAKLEDSAVYLCASSLTGQGTGELFFGEGSRLTVL.

The chain uses TRBV30 and TRBJ2-7; D may be TRBD1 (7 bases). Germline assignment: CDR1 GTSNPN and CDR2 SVGIG (reference sequence). This CDR3 region has 13 residues. Trimming shortened V by 3 bases and J by 6 bases, and 15 bases separated the two germline ends. CDR3 amino acids: CAWSGPRGVEQYF. The CDR3 nucleotides read TGTGCCTGGAGCGGGCCCAGGGGGGTCGAGCAGTACTTC.

V is TRBV4-3 and J is TRBJ1-2; no firm D call. CDR3 length equals 15 residues. From germline, CDR1 is LGHNA and CDR2 YSLEER. Trimming took off 0 bases at V and 1 base at J, with 9 bases between the two ends. Here the CDR3 reads CASSQDTGSNYGYTF. The CDR3 region has the DNA TGCGCCAGCAGCCAAGATACGGGCAGTAACTATGGCTACACCTTC.

V usage is TRBV29-1 and J usage is TRBJ2-1; 8 bases agree with TRBD2. The CDR3 covers 14 residues. Germline CDR1 is SQVTM and CDR2 is ANQGSEA. With 5 bases clipped from V and 7 bases from J, the junction kept 10 bases outside the gene matches. The CDR3 reads CSVTGRAQLNEQFF. The CDR3 DNA reads TGCAGCGTTACCGGGAGGGCCCAGTTGAATGAGCAGTTCTTC.

The chain combines TRBV11-2 with TRBJ2-7; 15 nucleotides align to TRBD2. This CDR3 region has 18 residues. Germline V gene sequence: CDR1 SGHAT, CDR2 FQNNGV. The V gene end was trimmed by 0 bases and the J gene end by 3 bases; junction bases not matched to a gene: 6. The CDR3 is CASSLDGLAGGPFYEQYF. The CDR3 DNA reads as TGTGCCAGCAGCTTAGACGGACTAGCGGGAGGGCCTTTCTACGAGCAGTACTTC.

V is TRBV2 and J is TRBJ2-5, with D maybe TRBD2 (6 bases). Germline assignment: CDR1 SNHLY and CDR2 FYNNEI. Trimming pared 4 bases from V and 4 bases from J, leaving 10 bases between. The CDR3 totals 13 residues. In DNA, the CDR3 is TGTGCCAGCAGTGGACTGGGGGGAGAGACCCAGTACTTC. Translated, it gives CASSGLGGETQYF. Full variable domain (outside the CDR3, taken from reference TRBV2 and TRBJ2-5): EPEVTQTPSHQVTQMGQEVILRCVPISNHLYFYWYRQILGQKVEFLVSFYNNEISEKSEIFDDQFSVERPDGSNFTLKIRSTKLEDSAMYFCASSGLGGETQYFGPGTRLLVL.

This clone was seen once. The chain is built from TRBV12-2 and TRBJ2-7; TRBD2 was called by the table and not checked on the DNA. TRBV12-2 is given as a pseudogene. CDR3 length: 14 amino acids. For the CDR3, the DNA is TGTGCAAGTCGCCCCGAGTATATAAATAACGAGCAGTACTTC. It translates to CASRPEYINNEQYF.

This clone has more than one count but fewer than ten. The sample has other DNA sequences that encode this CDR3 too. The chain carries TRBV29-1 and TRBJ1-3; D is ambiguous. Trimming pared 4 bases from V and 3 bases from J, leaving 4 bases between. CDR3 size: 11 residues. The germline gives CDR1 SQVTM, CDR2 ANQGSEA. This CDR3 reads CSVVSGNTIYF. The CDR3 nucleotides read TGCAGCGTTGTCAGTGGAAACACCATATATTTT.

The J gene is TRBJ1-3, the V gene TRBV4-1; maybe TRBD1 (5 bases). This CDR3 has 17 amino acids. Trimming took off 0 bases at V and 3 bases at J, with 15 bases between the two ends. Per germline, CDR1 MGHRA and CDR2 YSYEKL. The CDR3 coding sequence is TGCGCCAGCAGCCAAGATCCCCCGGGGGTTCGTGGAAACACCATATATTTT. It translates to CASSQDPPGVRGNTIYF.

The chain has TRBV19 and TRBJ2-1, with D perhaps TRBD2 (6 bases). Germline V gives CDR1 LNHDA, CDR2 SQIVND (reference sequence). Trimming took off 9 bases at V and 5 bases at J, with 20 bases between the two ends. The CDR3 is made up of 15 amino acids. The CDR3 DNA sequence: TGTGCCAGCAATGGGGGGAGCCAGCAGGACAATGAGCAGTTCTTC. It encodes CASNGGSQQDNEQFF.

This clone was observed many times. J is TRBJ1-5 and V is TRBV28; 7 bases match TRBD1. CDR1 is MDHEN, CDR2 SYDVKM, per germline. Losses at the gene ends were 5 bases for V and 6 bases for J; bases not matched to a gene: 4. This CDR3 has 13 residues. Here the CDR3 reads CASSRQGSQPQHF. CDR3 nucleotide sequence: TGTGCCAGCAGTCGACAGGGTAGTCAGCCCCAGCATTTT.